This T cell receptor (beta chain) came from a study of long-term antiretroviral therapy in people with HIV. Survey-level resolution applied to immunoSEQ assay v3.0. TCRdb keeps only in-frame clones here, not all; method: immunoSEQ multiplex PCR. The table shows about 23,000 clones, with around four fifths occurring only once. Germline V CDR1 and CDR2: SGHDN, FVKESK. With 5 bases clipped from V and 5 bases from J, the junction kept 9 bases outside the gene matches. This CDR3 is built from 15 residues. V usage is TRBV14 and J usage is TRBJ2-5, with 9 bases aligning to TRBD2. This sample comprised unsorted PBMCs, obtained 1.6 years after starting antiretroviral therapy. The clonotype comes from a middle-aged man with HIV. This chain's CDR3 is CASSSFAGGVETQYF. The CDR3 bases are TGTGCCAGCAGCTCCTTCGCGGGGGGGGTCGAGACCCAGTACTTC. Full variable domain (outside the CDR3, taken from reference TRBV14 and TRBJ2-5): EAGVTQFPSHSVIEKGQTVTLRCDPISGHDNLYWYRRVMGKEIKFLLHFVKESKQDESGMPNNRFLAERTGGTYSTLKVQPAELEDSGVYFCASSSFAGGVETQYFGPGTRLLVL.